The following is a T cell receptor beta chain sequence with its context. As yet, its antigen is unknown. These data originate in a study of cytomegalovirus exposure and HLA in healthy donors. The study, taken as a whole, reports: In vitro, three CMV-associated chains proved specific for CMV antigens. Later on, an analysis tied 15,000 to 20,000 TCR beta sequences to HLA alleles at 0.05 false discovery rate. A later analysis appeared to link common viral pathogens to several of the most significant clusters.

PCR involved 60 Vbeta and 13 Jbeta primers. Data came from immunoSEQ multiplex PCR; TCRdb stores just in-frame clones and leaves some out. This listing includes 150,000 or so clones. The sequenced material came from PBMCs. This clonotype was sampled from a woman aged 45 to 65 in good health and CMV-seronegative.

CDR3 bases: TGCGCCAGCAGCTTGGTAGCGGGAGGGTGGAACACCGGGGAGCTGTTTTTT. This codes for CASSLVAGGWNTGELFF. The gene calls are TRBV5-1 and TRBJ2-2; 11 nucleotides line up with TRBD2. With 0 bases clipped from V and 1 base from J, the junction kept 2 bases outside the gene matches. The germline V gene has CDR1 SGHRS and CDR2 YFSETQ. CDR3 length equals 17 residues.